This entry lists 5 T cell receptor beta chains sequenced from one sample in a study of early T cells in non-severe SARS-CoV-2 infection (dated by TCRdb to the early 2020s). The protocol used for the library was 5' RACE. The listed sequencing device is NextSeq 500. TCRdb's own reprocessing of the public reads used fastp at Q25 and MiXCR and kept productive beta chains. Merged by CDR3 protein, the rows form single entries marked with the most common genes and DNA. The sample records 110,000 or so distinct CDR3 sequences, over 10% of which are singletons. The biggest ten clones account for 3.1% of the sample. The sample consisted of whole blood. All receptors derive from an adult who was a healthcare worker with PCR-confirmed SARS-CoV-2 infection or an uninfected control (not recorded which).

This clonotype has ten or more counts. The gene calls are TRBV7-9 and TRBJ2-1; no clear D. This CDR3 spans 11 amino acids. The V gene lost 3 bases and the J gene lost 8 bases, with 5 bases spanning the gap. Germline CDR1 is SEHNR and CDR2 is FQNEAQ (reference sequence). CDR3 DNA sequence: TGTGCCAGCAGCTTCAGAGATGAGCAGTTCTTC. This gives the protein CASSFRDEQFF.

The count of this clonotype is one. V gene TRBV9 combines with J gene TRBJ2-7; a possible D gene is TRBD1 (5 bases). V lost 0 bases and J lost 2, with 12 bases in between. This CDR3 contains 15 residues. The germline gives CDR1 SGDLS, CDR2 YYNGEE. CDR3 sequence: CASSVGGQVPYEQYF. CDR3 DNA sequence: TGTGCCAGCAGCGTAGGGGGCCAGGTCCCCTACGAGCAGTACTTC.

This clonotype was recorded many times. In DNA, the CDR3 is TGTGCCAGCAGTTACCCCCAGTACGGCAATCAGCCCCAGCATTTT. It codes for CASSYPQYGNQPQHF. The chain uses TRBV6-6 and TRBJ1-5; D gene ambiguous. V dropped 2 bases and J dropped 2 bases, with 10 bases sitting between them. The CDR3 has 15 residues. Germline V lookup: CDR1 MNHNY, CDR2 SVGAGI (reference sequence).

The V gene is TRBV20-1, the J gene TRBJ1-1; D is uncertain. The length of the CDR3 is 14 residues. CDR1 is DFQATT and CDR2 is SNEGSKA in the germline V gene (reference sequence). V was shortened by 4 bases and J by 6 bases, with 18 bases between the two germline ends. The CDR3 loop is CSATARRNVPEAFF. CDR3 nucleotide sequence: TGCAGTGCTACCGCGCGCAGGAATGTCCCTGAAGCTTTCTTT.

The chain is built from TRBV5-4 and TRBJ2-3; TRBD2 might be the D (5 bases). Germline lookup yields CDR1 SGHNT and CDR2 YYREEE (reference sequence). Trimming cost V 1 base and J 4 bases, with 16 bases left between them. The CDR3 runs to 16 residues. The CDR3 loop is CASSLHPEQRADTQYF. The CDR3 region has the DNA TGTGCCAGCAGCTTGCACCCGGAACAGAGGGCAGATACGCAGTATTTT.